Included here is one T cell receptor (beta chain) sequence, with context. These data are taken from a study of shared clonotypes between healthy human individuals. CDR3 length: 14 amino acids. The germline V and J ends were trimmed by 0 bases and 1 base, with 6 bases remaining between them. Germline V gene lookup returns CDR1 MGHRA and CDR2 YSYEKL. Generated by immunoSEQ multiplex PCR, the TCRdb table keeps only in-frame clones and is missing some. The table records over 1.4 million clones, over 95% of them present only once. Input material: naive CD4+ T cells sorted from blood. Regarding subset: CD45RA+ positively selected. The clonotype originates from a man aged 30 to 39 in good health. This chain joins TRBV4-1 and TRBJ2-5; D is undetermined. CDR3: CASSQDKSQETQYF. CDR3 in DNA: TGCGCCAGCAGCCAAGATAAAAGCCAAGAGACCCAGTACTTC.